This T cell receptor beta chain is from a study of Ad26.COV2.S vaccination and SARS-CoV-2 variants. Regarding treatment: some 20 received Ad26.COV2.S at low or high dose, single or two shots; roughly five received placebo; per-sample allocation not given. Samples analyzed were those drawn on day 63 after the first vaccine or placebo injection. Assay: immunoSEQ multiplex PCR; the TCRdb copy retains only in-frame clones and omits some. The table records 400,000 to 500,000 clones, around 87% of them present only once. V lost 4 bases, J lost 10 bases, and 9 bases stayed unmatched. The germline CDR1 and CDR2 sequences are SGHDT and YYEEEE. This CDR3 comprises 15 residues.

This chain links TRBV5-6 with TRBJ2-1; the match to TRBD2 covers 12 bases. The sequence was obtained from a person between 18 and 65 years old who received the Ad26.COV2.S COVID-19 vaccine or a placebo. The material sequenced was peripheral blood, taken in a trial of Ad26.COV2.S vaccine versus placebo. Here the CDR3 reads CASSRPSGGAGEQFF. For the CDR3, the DNA is TGTGCCAGCAGCCGACCTAGCGGGGGGGCTGGAGAGCAGTTCTTC.